This T cell receptor beta chain appears in the sequencing data of a study of cytomegalovirus exposure and HLA in healthy donors. Study-wide points: Analyzed later, most CMV-associated TCR beta chains appeared HLA-restricted. Donors were assumed by presence/absence analyses to have roughly uniform sequencing depth.

In the case of this clone: Its antigen is unknown.

Healthy bone marrow donors made up the cohort. Germline V gene data show CDR1 as SGHRS and CDR2 as YFSETQ. The junction had 3 bases not matched to a gene; V was cut back by 3 bases and J by 7 bases. The CDR3 is 13 amino acids. PCR used 60 Vbeta primers and 13 Jbeta primers. Source study methods: An analysis that came later counted 70 million to 100 million unique TCR beta chains, 10 million to 12 million shared. TCRdb's table, derived via immunoSEQ multiplex PCR, lists solely in-frame clones and lacks some. V, J and clone size derive from that table, while D and trimming were established from the DNA sequence. The sample yields over 100,000 clones, roughly 80% seen once.

What was sequenced was PBMCs. The gene calls are TRBV5-1 and TRBJ2-1; 8 bases fit TRBD1. The clonotype originates from a man aged 25-45 years in good health and CMV-seropositive. The CDR3, as DNA: TGCGCCAGCAGCTGGACAGGGTGGAATGAGCAGTTCTTC. This gives the protein CASSWTGWNEQFF.